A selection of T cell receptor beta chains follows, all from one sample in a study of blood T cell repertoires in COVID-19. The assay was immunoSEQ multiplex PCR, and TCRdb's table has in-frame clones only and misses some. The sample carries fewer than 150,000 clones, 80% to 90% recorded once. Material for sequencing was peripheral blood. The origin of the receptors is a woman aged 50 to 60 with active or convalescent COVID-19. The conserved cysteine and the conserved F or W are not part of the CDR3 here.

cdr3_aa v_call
ASSENSWNQPQH TRBV2
AISESRLAGGVGQF TRBV10-3
ASSDMTVNQPQH TRBV2
ATREPGGNQPQH TRBV6-5
ASSRQGRSIQY TRBV6-5
AWSEGQAYEQY TRBV30
ASSPVAGAEAF TRBV7-2
ASSVDYQETQY TRBV7-9
ASSTGVNEKLF TRBV25-1
ASSVGGAAYEQY TRBV9
ASTWGGGEKLF TRBV6-6
ASRGPGAETQY TRBV14
ASSPSPRNEQF TRBV18
ASSLSLDRVDYEQY TRBV28
ATSRDHLAETYNEQF TRBV15
ASSIDPIRRENVETQY TRBV19
ACFGESLTGELF TRBV6-5
ASSPQREHTDTQY TRBV18
ASSEVGTGIYEQY TRBV2
ASSPLLTDTQY TRBV28
ASSQDGSGRNTGELF TRBV4-2
ASSYPGTSGTGELF TRBV7-8
SVDGLSHLPPLPYEQY TRBV29-1
ASSSYGTSNGEQF TRBV7-3